This T cell receptor beta chain was retrieved from a study of beta chain features in type 1 diabetes. Findings and caveats of the study: In every one of the four CD4+ subsets, TCRB CDR3s were moderately but significantly shorter in Type 1 diabetes patients. There was no resolution here of whether HLA type influences TCRB rearrangement. Naive, central memory and regulatory TCRB repertoires appeared more similar among patients than healthy donors.

About this clone: Its specificity is unknown.

As every portion of the isolated RNA was reverse transcribed, the sequencing read expressed TCRB transcripts. About 4 million reads was the average for naive, central memory and regulatory T cell samples. Data came from immunoSEQ multiplex PCR; TCRdb stores just in-frame clones and leaves some out. Found here are 350,000 or so clones, roughly a fifth of them singletons; the top ten hold approximately 0.041%. The germline V gene encodes CDR1 LGHNT and CDR2 FRNRAP. The CDR3 totals 16 residues. V was pared by 6 bases and J by 1 base, with 10 bases of the junction left unmatched. This sequence joins TRBV12-5 and TRBJ2-3; TRBD2 matches at 7 bases. The sequenced sample was naive CD4+ T cells from blood. This TCR was recovered from a woman between 18 and 29 years old in good health. In nucleotides, the CDR3 is TGTGCTAGTGGCAAGGGGCTAGCGGAACGCACAGATACGCAGTATTTT. It encodes CASGKGLAERTDTQYF. Based on the CDR3 plus reference TRBV12-5 and TRBJ2-3, the full variable domain is DARVTQTPRHKVTEMGQEVTMRCQPILGHNTVFWYRQTMMQGLELLAYFRNRAPLDDSGMPKDRFSAEMPDATLATLKIQPSEPRDSAVYFCASGKGLAERTDTQYFGPGTRLTVL.